This T cell receptor beta chain was observed in a study of cytomegalovirus exposure and HLA in healthy donors (dated by TCRdb to about 2017). About the study as a whole: An earlier analysis of 587 of the donors reported roughly 300 Gb of sequence data and 117 million unique TCR beta sequences obtained from around 180 million T cells. An early release that covered 500 to 800 HLA-typed donors contained around 300 gigabases of sequencing data and 85 million to 100 million unique TCR sequences. Of the 398 genotyped donors, 65% to 90% were placed in the genetic ancestry cluster associated with self-reported Caucasian donors. The aim of the study was to test whether cataloging public T cell receptors could identify signatures of past pathogen exposure. Using immunosequencing, the study profiled T cell repertoires from 640 or so subjects and related those repertoires to cytomegalovirus serostatus. Besides the first cohort of 550 to 750 subjects, a separate validation cohort made up of 120 different subjects was used. To predict cytomegalovirus infection status, the study combined high-throughput TCR immunosequencing, statistical association of individual TCRs with disease status, and machine learning. To study patterns of TCR occurrence, a later analysis re-analyzed previously published TCR beta repertoires from around 670 donors and added high-resolution HLA genotyping. Rather than drawing on any new phenotypic data, the later analysis identified candidate immune exposures from TCR beta sequences and the way those sequences occurred across donors. An earlier analysis of around 540 of the donors applied high-throughput TCR beta sequencing to assess whether each TCR beta V gene segment acted as functional or pseudogenic. Donor age, sex, ethnicity and CMV serostatus were compiled alongside the repertoire data. A later genetic analysis took genome-wide SNP genotypes for 398 of the 666 donors and used that subset as a discovery cohort. All discovery cohort repertoires had been generated using a single sequencing platform. Class I and class II HLA loci were covered by the typing at four-digit resolution. The number of typed donors differed by locus: about 620-640 for A, B, C, DRB1 and DQB1; some 500 for DQA1; 606 for DPA1; and about 470 for DPB1. Four to six DR-DQ haplotypes were handled as single units for association and clustering, since linkage in the cohort was strong. Among about 360 genotyped donors of the cohort, an average of around 240,000 unique TCR beta nucleotide sequences were sequenced per donor, roughly 18% of them non-productive.

This clone was seen a few times. This clone's antigen is unknown. No quality values exist for individual bases; no much larger clone is one base distant. The full study reports these points: In a later analysis, some 17,000 TCR beta sequences were associated with specific HLA alleles at a false discovery rate of 0.05. In an earlier analysis of approximately 600 of the donors, most TCR beta V segments were observed in productive rearrangements about 87% or about 30% of the time, broadly matching IMGT annotations. In this cohort, only TCR beta chains were sequenced, and detectable features were limited by the absence of alpha or paired-chain data. According to the authors, the approach could potentially be generalized to other disease states and immunological phenotypes. CMV serostatus was the only immune exposure information available for the cohort. A later analysis found that most CMV-associated TCR beta chains appeared HLA-restricted, with HLA associations seemingly driven largely by CMV exposure. A group of highly shared sequence variants was considered likely to be a technical artifact of the sequencing pipeline. A few of the identified cytomegalovirus-associated TCR beta chains were confirmed in vitro to be specific for cytomegalovirus antigens. Some IMGT-functional V segments, including TRBV6-2 and TRBV6-3, could not be distinguished by the 87-base-pair reads and were therefore excluded. Because counts were too low, roughly 18 rarely observed V segments, including chromosome 9 orphons, were left out of the earlier analysis of over 550 of the donors. Correlated functional status among segregating V segments might reflect linkage disequilibrium, but an unknown experimental factor could not be ruled out. A later analysis found that TCR association rates varied across HLA loci, with DRB1 alleles showing the most associated TCRs and HLA-C alleles the fewest. Compared with the approximately 670-donor mean, donors in an Asian-associated ancestry cluster had fewer N-insertions in productive TCRs, according to a later genetic analysis. The presence/absence analyses assumed that sequencing depth was roughly uniform across donors, and that assumption may not be true. Most TCR sequences were observed very rarely across donors, whereas some public TCRs were present in many individuals. A further reported finding was that TCR beta sequences accurately predicted the HLA-A and HLA-B alleles for most subjects in the first cohort. In both the original and validation cohorts, the classifier was reported to diagnose cytomegalovirus status with high specificity and sensitivity. An association between a missense DCLRE1C variant and V-gene and J-gene trimming of TCR beta chains was found in a later genetic analysis and replicated in an independent cohort. Several of the top co-occurrence clusters appeared to be linked to parvovirus B19, influenza, CMV and Epstein-Barr virus, according to a later analysis. A later analysis found that HLA-associated TCR beta chains were more clonally expanded and had lower generation probabilities than equally common non-associated chains. When HLA alleles, especially DR and DQ, strongly co-occurred, attributing TCR associations to individual alleles was difficult. Because HLA typing was missing for some donors at each locus, association tests included only the typed subset. The study gave a list of about 150 TCR beta chains associated with cytomegalovirus.

Library generation was performed with the immunoSEQ multiplex PCR assay. A mixture of 60 forward primers for TCR Vbeta segments and 13 reverse primers for TCR Jbeta segments was used in the multiplex PCR. The CDR3 region of rearranged TCR beta genes was amplified from genomic DNA by a multiplex PCR assay. The amplified TCR beta libraries were sequenced on the Illumina HiSeq System as 87-base-pair reads. The original methods were these. Across the 640 or so repertoires, a later analysis counted tens of millions of unique TCR beta chains, around 11 million of which were shared by at least two donors. Raw reads were error-corrected and collapsed into unique sequences by a nearest-neighbor algorithm in which closely related sequences were merged to remove PCR and sequencing errors. Alignment of CDR3 sequences to IMGT reference sequences was used to assign V, D and J gene segments. For a sequence to be retained, a match of at least six nucleotides to both a V gene segment and a J gene segment was required. Rearrangements were classified as productive when the CDR3 lacked stop codons and remained in frame with V and J, and all other rearrangements were classified as non-productive. CDR3 was defined according to IMGT convention as the region running from the second conserved V-encoded cysteine to the conserved J-encoded phenylalanine. In an earlier analysis of roughly 610 of the donors, sequences lacking an unambiguous match to a single V gene segment were excluded. In an earlier analysis of approximately 500 of the donors, a V segment was called functional when productive rearrangements were above 56.7%, and segregating when the standard deviation between donors exceeded 5%. A statistical classification framework was built to diagnose cytomegalovirus status from the catalog of TCR beta chain sequences. In a later analysis, V and J genes were assigned by comparing TCR nucleotide sequences against IMGT/GENE-DB human TR gene sequences. Using the TCRdist pipeline, a later analysis assigned CDR3 sequences along with most-parsimonious VDJ recombination scenarios. In a later analysis, each TCR beta chain was defined by its CDR3 amino acid sequence together with its V-gene family, and reads lacking a unique V-gene family were excluded. As a way to deal with suspected cross-contamination and a sequencing artifact, a later analysis dropped approximately 590 nucleotide sequences that were highly shared and had low generation probability. In a later analysis, a clonal expansion index for each public chain was calculated from normalized within-repertoire ranks of inferred template counts. A later analysis computed generation probabilities with a VDJ recombination model fitted to out-of-frame rearrangements, and checked the results against IGoR. In a later analysis, TCR-TCR, TCR-HLA and TCR-CMV co-occurrence was scored with hypergeometric tests, and a repertoire-size bias correction was applied to TCR pairs. To estimate false discovery rates, a later analysis permuted the HLA or CMV assignments 20 times. In a later analysis, co-occurring TCRs were grouped using DBSCAN, with TCRdist sequence similarity added in when clustering inside HLA-allele-positive subsets. Repertoires with fewer than 30,000 or more than 120,000 public chains, plus five repertoires with anomalous nucleotide sharing, were excluded from co-occurrence clustering. TCRdb mirrors the immuneACCESS table, restricted to in-frame sequences. Some clones are absent from its copies; in checked studies, under half trace to an unresolved V gene, and the reason for the others is unknown. The V and J calls and clone size were taken over from that table, and D and trimming were inferred from the DNA. This sample gives 140,000 to 150,000 clones in total; roughly 9.4% of them show up just once. The ten largest account for over 1.5% of the sample.

The CDR3 goes from the cysteine to the phenylalanine over 15 residues. Kept here is only the CDR3 DNA, which spans 45 bases and is read in frame from base 1. Relative to germline, V is 0 bases shorter and J is 3 bases shorter, with 13 bases between their ends. The germline V gene specifies SGHDT as CDR1 and YYEEEE as CDR2. The cohort consisted of 666 healthy bone marrow donors. Cohort members were all nominally healthy when sampled, although unrecorded immune exposures were likely present. The donor tested CMV seronegative, placing the donor among the 350 to 400 seronegative members of the cohort. Each donor provided a peripheral blood sample, and peripheral blood mononuclear cells were used for TCR beta sequencing. The Qiagen DNeasy Blood Extraction Kit was used to extract genomic DNA from the blood cell samples.

This receptor was identified in a male donor in good health and CMV-seronegative. The sequence links TRBV5-6 to TRBJ2-7, with an unclear D gene assignment. Sequencing used PBMCs. The CDR3 amino acid sequence is: CASSLGAGLRYEQYF. The DNA is as follows: TGTGCCAGCAGCTTGGGGGCAGGTCTCCGCTACGAGCAGTACTTC. Here the CDR3 is joined to the reference TRBV5-6 and TRBJ2-7 genes, and the full variable domain is: DAGVTQSPTHLIKTRGQQVTLRCSPKSGHDTVSWYQQALGQGPQFIFQYYEEEERQRGNFPDRFSGHQFPNYSSELNVNALLLGDSALYLCASSLGAGLRYEQYFGPGTRLTVT.